The 3 T cell receptor beta chains below come from one sample, sequenced in a study of blood T cell repertoires in COVID-19. Only in-frame clones appear in the TCRdb table, and some are missing; sequencing was by immunoSEQ multiplex PCR. The sample yields nearly 25,000 clones, under 85% seen once. The sequencing sample was made of peripheral blood. Receptors originate from a man aged 50 to 60 with COVID-19, enrolled during active disease.

The V call is TRBV6-5, the J call TRBJ1-1, with D possibly being TRBD1 (6 bases). From germline, CDR1 is MNHEY and CDR2 SVGAGI. V gave up 7 bases and J gave up 2 bases, with 17 bases separating them. The CDR3 covers 15 residues. CDR3 in DNA: TGTGCCAGCACCGAACGGAGGGGGGGCAACACTGAAGCTTTCTTT. Translating gives CASTERRGGNTEAFF.

The chain combines TRBV12-5 with TRBJ1-1; D remains ambiguous. The germline CDR1 and CDR2 sequences are LGHNT and FRNRAP. The CDR3 runs to 13 residues. Trimming removed 5 bases from V and 0 bases from J, with 7 bases in between. The CDR3 region has the DNA TGTGCTAGTGGTCTGCAGATGAACACTGAAGCTTTCTTT. It is translated as CASGLQMNTEAFF.

The CDR3 region is CASSRTGQSEAFF. The CDR3 DNA sequence: TGTGCCAGCAGTCGGACAGGTCAGTCTGAAGCTTTCTTT. V gene TRBV6-5 combines with J gene TRBJ1-1, with 7 nucleotides matching TRBD1. From germline, CDR1 is MNHEY and CDR2 SVGAGI. This CDR3 spans 13 amino acids. V lost 5 bases to trimming and J lost 6 bases; unmatched junction nucleotides: 6.